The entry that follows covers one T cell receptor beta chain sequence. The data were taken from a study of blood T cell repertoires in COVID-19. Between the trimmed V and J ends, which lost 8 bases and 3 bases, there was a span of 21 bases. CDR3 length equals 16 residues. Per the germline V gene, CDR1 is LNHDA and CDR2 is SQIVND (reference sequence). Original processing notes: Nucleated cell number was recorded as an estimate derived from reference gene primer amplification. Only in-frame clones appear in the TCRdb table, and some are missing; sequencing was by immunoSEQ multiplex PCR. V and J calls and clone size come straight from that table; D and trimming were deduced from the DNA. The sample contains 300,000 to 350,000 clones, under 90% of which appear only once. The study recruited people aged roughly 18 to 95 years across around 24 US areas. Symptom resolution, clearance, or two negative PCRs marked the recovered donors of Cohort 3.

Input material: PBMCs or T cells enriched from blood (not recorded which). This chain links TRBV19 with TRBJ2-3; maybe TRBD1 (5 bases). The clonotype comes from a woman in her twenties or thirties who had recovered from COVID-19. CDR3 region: CASRSTGSRATDTQYF. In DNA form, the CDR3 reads TGTGCCAGTCGTAGTACAGGTTCCCGGGCGACAGATACGCAGTATTTT.